The 18 T cell receptor beta chains in this list originate from one sample, sequenced in a study of CD8 T cells in Susac syndrome. Random hexamers were used to reverse transcribe the RNA input (about 0.45 to 1 ug). TCRdb re-called the immunoSEQ multiplex PCR reads through MiXCR, storing one row per CDR3 protein. The sample has 150,000 to 200,000 distinct CDR3 sequences, about 91% seen once; the top ten hold around 0.1%. Sequencing input: CD4+ T cells from PBMCs. The receptor source for this set is a human donor with Susac syndrome.

This clonotype was observed once. V gene TRBV6-5 combines with J gene TRBJ1-1, with D hard to call. Germline assignment: CDR1 MNHEY and CDR2 SVGAGI. V was pared by 0 bases and J by 1 base, with 12 bases between. The CDR3 length is 16 residues. CDR3 DNA sequence: TGTGCCAGCAGTTACTCGCCAACTCGGTGGAACACTGAAGCTTTCTTT. The encoded protein is CASSYSPTRWNTEAFF.

The chain combines TRBV27 with TRBJ2-1; TRBD2 matches at 11 bases. The CDR3 loop spans 15 amino acids. CDR1 is MNHEY, CDR2 SMNVEV, per germline (reference sequence). Trimming cost V 2 bases and J 8 bases; bases outside gene matches: 5. CDR3 amino acids: CASSLIAGGAYEQFF. The CDR3 DNA sequence: TGTGCCAGCAGTTTAATAGCGGGGGGGGCATATGAGCAGTTCTTC.

The CDR3 bases are TGTGCCAGCAGCGACGGGACTCCCAGTATCTACAATGAGCAGTTCTTC. It encodes CASSDGTPSIYNEQFF. This chain connects TRBV7-3 to TRBJ2-1, with D perhaps TRBD2 (6 bases). This CDR3 is built from 16 residues. The germline V gene has CDR1 SGHTA and CDR2 FQGTGA. V was shortened by 5 bases and J by 3 bases, with 17 bases between the two germline ends.

The V gene is TRBV19, the J gene TRBJ1-1; D is unresolved. Trimming removed 8 bases from V and 4 bases from J, with 8 bases in between. This CDR3 is built from 11 residues. Germline lookup yields CDR1 LNHDA and CDR2 SQIVND (reference sequence). CDR3: CASWTRTEAFF. Written as DNA, the CDR3 is TGTGCCAGTTGGACTCGCACTGAAGCTTTCTTT.

The chain has TRBV19 and TRBJ1-5; D unresolved. Trimming took off 4 bases at V and 6 bases at J, with 28 bases between the two ends. Germline CDR1 is LNHDA and CDR2 is SQIVND (reference sequence). The CDR3 is 19 residues long. The CDR3 DNA reads TGTGCCAGTAGTAACCCAACACATGTCCGCAGAGTGAAAGTTCAGCCCCAGCATTTT. Its translation is CASSNPTHVRRVKVQPQHF.

The chain links TRBV7-3 to TRBJ2-2, with 9 bases matching TRBD1. Germline V gene data show CDR1 as SGHTA and CDR2 as FQGTGA. V lost 6 bases, J lost 6 bases, and 17 bases stayed unmatched. CDR3 size: 18 residues. CDR3 nucleotide sequence: TGTGCCAGCAGATCACTCGGACCGAGGACAGGGGTACCCGGGGAGCTGTTTTTT. The encoded protein is CASRSLGPRTGVPGELFF. The full variable domain, with the rest looked up from reference TRBV7-3 and TRBJ2-2, is GAGVSQTPSNKVTEKGKYVELRCDPISGHTALYWYRQSLGQGPEFLIYFQGTGAADDSGLPNDRFFAVRPEGSVSTLKIQRTERGDSAVYLCASRSLGPRTGVPGELFFGEGSRLTVL.

The chain has TRBV20-1 and TRBJ2-4, with 8 bases matching TRBD2. The germline gives CDR1 DFQATT, CDR2 SNEGSKA (reference sequence). The CDR3 is 15 residues long. After removal of 0 bases from V and 3 bases from J, the junction contained 4 bases not matched to a gene. The CDR3 coding sequence is TGCAGTGCTAGAGAAAACGGGAGGGACAAAAACATTCAGTACTTC. Translated, it gives CSARENGRDKNIQYF.

The rearrangement links TRBV7-2 to TRBJ2-7, with a possible D match to TRBD2 (5 bases). This CDR3 is 17 amino acids long. CDR1 and CDR2 (germline): SGHTA, FQGNSA. V dropped 1 base and J dropped 2 bases, with 18 bases sitting between them. The chain's CDR3 is CASSLVASRFTTYEQYF. The CDR3 DNA follows: TGTGCCAGCAGCTTAGTAGCGTCTCGGTTCACTACCTACGAGCAGTACTTC.

The chain uses TRBV5-4 and TRBJ2-1; 7 bases map to TRBD1. Germline values: CDR1 SGHNT, CDR2 YYREEE (reference sequence). Trimming took 8 bases from V and 8 from J; bases not matched to a gene: 13. The CDR3 consists of 14 residues. The CDR3, as DNA: TGTGCCAGTAACCCAGGCAGGGGGTTGGATGAGCAGTTCTTC. It yields the protein CASNPGRGLDEQFF.

The chain recombines TRBV9 with TRBJ2-1; tentatively, D is TRBD2 (6 bases). This CDR3 comprises 14 residues. Per germline, CDR1 SGDLS and CDR2 YYNGEE. V was clipped by 2 bases and J by 8 bases, with 14 bases between them. The CDR3, as DNA: TGTGCCAGCAGCGTGATCGGGAGTATCCATGAGCAGTTCTTC. The encoded protein is CASSVIGSIHEQFF.

This chain joins TRBV5-4 and TRBJ1-3; TRBD1 is a possible D gene (5 bases). This CDR3 contains 16 residues. The germline V gene has CDR1 SGHNT and CDR2 YYREEE (reference sequence). Trimming shortened V by 3 bases and J by 0 bases, and 13 bases separated the two germline ends. CDR3 region: CASSSGASYSGNTIYF. The CDR3 region has the DNA TGTGCCAGCAGCTCCGGGGCCTCTTACTCTGGAAACACCATATATTTT.

The rearrangement uses TRBV4-2 and TRBJ2-3; unclear D gene. This CDR3 is 17 amino acids long. Germline CDR1 and CDR2: LGHNA and YNFKEQ. Trimming pared 0 bases from V and 0 bases from J, leaving 13 bases between. CDR3 amino acids: CASSQERRGPSTDTQYF. The DNA of the CDR3 is TGTGCCAGCAGCCAAGAGAGGCGCGGACCAAGCACAGATACGCAGTATTTT.

V gene TRBV5-1 combines with J gene TRBJ1-4, with D unclear. V dropped 5 bases and J dropped 1 base, with 12 bases sitting between them. The CDR3 runs 15 residues. Germline V gives CDR1 SGHRS, CDR2 YFSETQ. The CDR3 DNA is TGCGCCAGCAGTCCCCGCCCGGGAACTAATGAAAAACTGTTTTTT. This codes for CASSPRPGTNEKLFF.

The chain carries TRBV3-1 and TRBJ2-1, with TRBD2 matching 11 bases. This CDR3 spans 15 amino acids. V lost 4 bases to trimming and J lost 8 bases; unmatched junction nucleotides: 7. In germline, CDR1 is LGHDT, CDR2 YNNKEL (reference sequence). The CDR3 nucleotides are TGTGCCAGCAGCCCCGGACTAGCGGGTATCCATGAGCAGTTCTTC. Protein product: CASSPGLAGIHEQFF.

The chain joins TRBV5-1 to TRBJ2-5; D remains ambiguous. Trimming took 1 base from V and 4 from J, leaving 11 bases between them. The CDR3 is 14 residues long. Germline assignment: CDR1 SGHRS and CDR2 YFSETQ. The CDR3 sequence: CASSLSSVRETQYF. CDR3 coding DNA: TGCGCCAGCAGCTTGTCTTCGGTTCGAGAGACCCAGTACTTC.

J is TRBJ1-4 and V is TRBV5-1; D unclear. The CDR3 loop spans 13 amino acids. Germline V lookup: CDR1 SGHRS, CDR2 YFSETQ. The V gene lost 4 bases and the J gene lost 8 bases, with 12 bases spanning the gap. The CDR3 here is CASSDGPGEKLFF. CDR3 sequence (DNA): TGCGCCAGCAGCGATGGCCCCGGAGAAAAACTGTTTTTT.

The chain recombines TRBV6-6 with TRBJ1-3; D possibly corresponds to TRBD1 (5 bases). This CDR3 spans 16 amino acids. Germline loops: CDR1 MNHNY, CDR2 SVGAGI (reference sequence). Trimming took 2 bases from V and 4 from J, leaving 15 bases between them. DNA for the CDR3: TGTGCCAGCAGTTACAGTTTGGGGGTTAAGGGAAACACCATATATTTT. It codes for CASSYSLGVKGNTIYF.

The rearrangement joins TRBV15 to TRBJ2-7, with D perhaps matching TRBD2 (6 bases). The germline V and J ends were trimmed by 0 bases and 6 bases, with 15 bases remaining between them. The CDR3 totals 15 residues. CDR1 is LNHNV and CDR2 is YYDKDF in the germline V gene (reference sequence). CDR3 loop: CATSREATIGGEQYF. For the CDR3, the DNA is TGTGCCACCAGCAGAGAGGCGACCATCGGGGGCGAGCAGTACTTC.